This T cell receptor beta chain was sequenced in a study of blood T cells in healthy people across ages. The germline V gene has CDR1 SGHTA and CDR2 FQGNSA. The CDR3 runs 17 residues. Trimming cost V 2 bases and J 0 bases, with 14 bases left between them. A J-beta primer mix and a sample-barcoded 5' primer were used in a second PCR of about 6 to 12 cycles. Every cDNA molecule carried a tag from a template-switch adaptor bearing 12 random nucleotides. Using its own MiXCR run on the 5' RACE reads, TCRdb lists one record per CDR3 protein. The repertoire has 850,000 to 1,100,000 distinct CDR3 sequences, roughly two fifths of them found once; the top ten carry about 12%. General study findings and limits: The fall in TCR beta diversity per million T cells was roughly linear with age. In these data, TCR beta diversity tracked strongly with naive T cell percentage. The diversity estimates, figures obtained from one million T cells, were considered underestimates.

In regard to this clonotype: Its target is not known.

This TCR was sampled from a man between 18 and 29 years old in good health. The specimen sequenced was blood. The J gene is TRBJ2-1, the V gene TRBV7-2; weak D call: TRBD1 (5 bases). CDR3 region: CASSLTQPGNSYNEQFF. The DNA for the CDR3 is TGTGCCAGCAGCTTAACCCAACCAGGGAACTCCTACAATGAGCAGTTCTTC.